This is a list of T cell receptor beta chains from one sample in a study of shared T cell receptors in the human thymus. Method: immunoSEQ multiplex PCR; TCRdb's copy keeps in-frame clones and lacks some. The sample consists of some 700,000 clones, approximately 85% of them appearing once. This sample also appeared in a second study, on human thymus T cells.

Sequencing was carried out using thymocytes. The receptor set was obtained from a girl under three years old with a congenital heart defect. Each CDR3 is given with its conserved first and last residue. The D gene is left open where the match is weak. Clone size is shown for a subset of rows, as once, few, many or a class of expanded clone.

clone size	V gene	D gene	J gene	CDR3 protein	CDR3 DNA
.	TRBV6-6	TRBD1	TRBJ1-4	CASSYSTGVLEKLFF	TGTGCCAGCAGTTACTCGACAGGGGTCCTAGAAAAACTGTTTTTT
.	TRBV7-2	.	TRBJ2-5	CASSLSGKETQYF	TGTGCCAGCAGCTTATCGGGTAAAGAGACCCAGTACTTC
.	TRBV19	TRBD1	TRBJ2-2	CASILDRGAGTGELFF	TGTGCCAGTATCCTGGACAGGGGTGCAGGCACCGGGGAGCTGTTTTTT
.	TRBV29-1	TRBD1	TRBJ1-2	CSAEAGGDGGYTF	TGCAGCGCTGAGGCAGGGGGCGATGGGGGCTACACCTTC
.	TRBV7-2	.	TRBJ1-6	CASSLYGDYGNSPLHF	TGTGCCAGCAGCTTATACGGAGATTACGGTAATTCACCCCTCCACTTT
.	TRBV4-3	.	TRBJ2-3	CASSPRRALTAADTQYF	TGCGCCAGCAGCCCTCGTCGAGCCTTAACAGCGGCAGATACGCAGTATTTT
few	TRBV5-6	TRBD2	TRBJ2-5	CASSLGTSGEETQYF	TGTGCCAGCAGCTTGGGGACTAGCGGTGAAGAGACCCAGTACTTC
few	TRBV27	.	TRBJ1-1	CASSFARAYTEAFF	TGTGCCAGCAGTTTCGCCAGGGCCTACACTGAAGCTTTCTTT
.	TRBV4-3	.	TRBJ1-2	CASSQESGQGENYGYTF	TGCGCCAGCAGCCAAGAGAGTGGTCAGGGCGAGAACTATGGCTACACCTTC
.	TRBV6-1	TRBD2	TRBJ2-3	CASSESPTSGPGQSTDTQYF	TGTGCCAGCAGTGAATCTCCCACTAGCGGGCCCGGCCAAAGCACAGATACGCAGTATTTT
once	TRBV9	TRBD2	TRBJ2-5	CASSVGSGGALETQYF	TGTGCCAGCAGCGTAGGGAGCGGGGGGGCTCTCGAGACCCAGTACTTC
few	TRBV29-1	TRBD1	TRBJ1-1	CSAGTGGMNTEAFF	TGCAGCGCAGGGACAGGGGGGATGAACACTGAAGCTTTCTTT
.	TRBV7-8	.	TRBJ1-2	CASSTAGRCRDYNYGYTF	TGTGCCAGCAGCACCGCCGGGAGGTGCCGGGACTATAACTATGGCTACACCTTC
.	TRBV4-1	TRBD1	TRBJ1-4	CASSLIPEKDRLCCENEKLFF	TGCGCCAGCAGCCTAATACCTGAAAAGGACAGGCTGTGTTGCGAAAACGAAAAACTGTTTTTT
.	TRBV5-4	TRBD1	TRBJ1-4	CASSLGQGSEKLFF	TGTGCCAGCAGCCTGGGACAGGGGTCGGAAAAACTGTTTTTT
.	TRBV7-6	TRBD2	TRBJ2-1	CASSPGTSGSEQFF	TGTGCCAGCAGCCCGGGGACTAGCGGGTCTGAGCAGTTCTTC
.	TRBV12-5	TRBD1	TRBJ2-4	CASGPYRGLAKNIQYF	TGTGCTAGTGGTCCCTACAGGGGCTTAGCCAAAAACATTCAGTACTTC
.	TRBV27	TRBD1	TRBJ2-5	CASSLSSSQGARETQYF	TGTGCCAGCAGTTTATCGAGTTCACAGGGGGCGCGGGAGACCCAGTACTTC
.	TRBV4-3	.	TRBJ2-3	CASSQDRGPPFGTDTQYF	TGCGCCAGCAGCCAAGATCGTGGCCCGCCCTTCGGCACAGATACGCAGTATTTT
few	TRBV21-1	.	TRBJ1-1	CASSNSGNTEAFF	TGTGCCAGCAGCAACTCGGGGAACACTGAAGCTTTCTTT
.	TRBV7-2	.	TRBJ1-3	CASSYPDTDSGNTIYF	TGTGCCAGCAGCTATCCAGACACCGACTCTGGAAACACCATATATTTT
.	TRBV5-6	.	TRBJ2-1	CASSQTGIPLNEQFF	TGTGCCAGCAGCCAGACCGGGATCCCACTCAATGAGCAGTTCTTC
.	TRBV18	TRBD1	TRBJ2-7	CASSPSQGATYEQYF	TGTGCCAGCTCACCATCCCAGGGGGCCACCTACGAGCAGTACTTC
once	TRBV29-1	TRBD1	TRBJ1-1	CSANHRGLADTEAFF	TGCAGCGCTAATCACAGGGGACTGGCGGACACTGAAGCTTTCTTT
.	TRBV5-5	TRBD1	TRBJ1-4	CASSLCGTGSRRINEKLFF	TGTGCCAGCAGCTTGTGTGGGACAGGCTCCCGACGGATTAATGAAAAACTGTTTTTT
.	TRBV5-1	TRBD2	TRBJ2-2	CASKRSSGSPSTGELFF	TGCGCCAGCAAGAGGTCTAGCGGGAGTCCGAGCACCGGGGAGCTGTTTTTT
.	TRBV4-3	.	TRBJ1-1	CASSQDSTTQVTLTEAFF	TGCGCCAGCAGCCAGGATTCAACGACGCAGGTTACGCTCACTGAAGCTTTCTTT
.	TRBV5-1	TRBD1	TRBJ1-2	CASSCFGTESLGYTF	TGCGCCAGCAGCTGCTTCGGGACAGAGAGCCTTGGCTACACCTTC
once	TRBV2	.	TRBJ1-2	CALIARGTGGYTF	TGTGCCCTAATTGCAAGGGGGACCGGGGGCTACACCTTC
.	TRBV7-8	.	TRBJ1-6	CASSLASLQSPLHF	TGTGCCAGCAGCTTAGCGTCTCTTCAGTCACCCCTCCACTTT
.	TRBV5-1	.	TRBJ1-2	CASSTPGGAYGYTF	TGCGCCAGCAGCACCCCGGGGGGGGCCTATGGCTACACCTTC
.	TRBV25-1	.	TRBJ1-6	CASSPGGLVSYNSPLHF	TGTGCCAGCAGTCCCGGGGGGTTGGTATCCTATAATTCACCCCTCCACTTT
few	TRBV14	TRBD1	TRBJ1-1	CASSQVDRGENTEAFF	TGTGCCAGCAGCCAAGTGGACAGGGGGGAGAACACTGAAGCTTTCTTT
.	TRBV11-2	TRBD1	TRBJ1-2	CAIRGTGAYTF	TGTGCCATCAGAGGGACAGGGGCTTACACCTTC
.	TRBV12-5	TRBD1	TRBJ1-1	CASGLALIYRDRGPLDTEAFF	TGTGCTAGTGGTTTGGCCCTAATTTATCGGGACAGGGGGCCATTGGACACTGAAGCTTTCTTT
once	TRBV4-1	.	TRBJ1-6	CASSQYLQGRFSPLHF	TGCGCCAGCAGCCAATATCTACAGGGTCGGTTTTCACCCCTCCACTTT
once	TRBV5-1	.	TRBJ2-1	CASSLYVRGLEQFF	TGCGCCAGCAGCTTGTACGTGCGGGGACTCGAGCAGTTCTTC
.	TRBV5-1	TRBD2	TRBJ2-1	CASSLGTSASSYNEQFF	TGCGCCAGCAGCTTGGGGACTAGCGCTAGCTCCTACAATGAGCAGTTCTTC
.	TRBV27	.	TRBJ2-7	CASSPLNEQYF	TGTGCCAGCAGTCCTTTAAACGAGCAGTACTTC
once	TRBV5-4	TRBD1	TRBJ1-4	CASSQHLTGGLEKLFF	TGTGCCAGCAGCCAGCACCTGACAGGGGGACTGGAAAAACTGTTTTTT
.	TRBV4-3	.	TRBJ1-5	CASSQDIRGNQPQHF	TGCGCCAGCAGCCAAGATATTCGGGGGAATCAGCCCCAGCATTTT
.	TRBV10-1	.	TRBJ2-1	CASSELRGGSYNEQFF	TGCGCCAGCAGTGAGTTAAGGGGGGGCTCCTACAATGAGCAGTTCTTC
.	TRBV5-1	TRBD1	TRBJ1-2	CASSLGGTGGSLNAGYTF	TGCGCCAGCAGCTTGGGGGGGACAGGGGGCTCTTTGAACGCAGGCTACACCTTC
.	TRBV7-2	TRBD1	TRBJ1-5	CASSFRTGLSNQPQHF	TGTGCCAGCAGCTTCCGGACAGGTCTGTCGAATCAGCCCCAGCATTTT
few	TRBV5-5	.	TRBJ1-4	CASMRQSTNEKLFF	TGTGCCAGTATGAGACAATCAACTAATGAAAAACTGTTTTTT
.	TRBV4-1	TRBD2	TRBJ2-1	CASTDGLAGSSPKDNEQFF	TGCGCCAGCACCGACGGGTTAGCGGGGAGTTCCCCGAAAGACAATGAGCAGTTCTTC
.	TRBV5-1	TRBD1	TRBJ2-7	CASSPLSGTEFSYEQYF	TGCGCCAGCAGCCCACTCTCAGGGACAGAATTCTCCTACGAGCAGTACTTC
once	TRBV12-5	TRBD1	TRBJ2-4	CASGYRGLENIQYF	TGTGCTAGTGGTTACAGGGGGCTCGAAAACATTCAGTACTTC
.	TRBV5-4	TRBD1	TRBJ1-1	CASSYPGQGLEAFF	TGTGCCAGCAGCTACCCGGGACAGGGCCTTGAAGCTTTCTTT
.	TRBV27	.	TRBJ2-7	CASSFSPSEGSSYEQYF	TGTGCCAGCAGTTTTTCCCCCTCCGAGGGTAGCTCCTACGAGCAGTACTTC
.	TRBV30	TRBD1	TRBJ1-2	CAWMGRSGQDYGYTF	TGTGCCTGGATGGGAAGGTCGGGACAGGACTATGGCTACACCTTC
.	TRBV7-9	TRBD2	TRBJ2-7	CASSLARGGAAYEQYF	TGTGCCAGCAGCTTAGCGCGGGGGGGCGCGGCCTACGAGCAGTACTTC
.	TRBV18	.	TRBJ1-2	CASSPYTQQGQGYGYTF	TGTGCCAGCTCACCCTACACCCAACAGGGTCAAGGCTATGGCTACACCTTC
.	TRBV6-1	TRBD1	TRBJ1-4	CASSGGTGGSTNEKLFF	TGTGCCAGCAGTGGGGGGACAGGGGGCAGTACTAATGAAAAACTGTTTTTT